The TCR beta chain under discussion was sequenced for a study of CD8+ T cells in alopecia areata. Study findings and constraints: Alphabeta T cells residing in normal skin are also sequenced in scalp samples.

Worth noting for this clone: No antigen is known for it.

Once RNA had been extracted, it was reverse transcribed into cDNA to act as the sequencing template. TCRdb keeps only in-frame clones here, not all; method: immunoSEQ multiplex PCR. The sample records 170,000 or so clones, just under 60% being singletons. The junction had 7 bases not matched to a gene; V was cut back by 6 bases and J by 3 bases. This CDR3 is 15 amino acids long. Germline CDR1 ENHRY, CDR2 SYGVKD. The receptor comes from a human donor with alopecia areata. This specimen was CD4+ T cells sorted from blood, taken at week 0. V is TRBV10-3 and J is TRBJ2-3; 9 bases are shared with TRBD1. CDR3 sequence (DNA): TGTGCCATCAGGAAGGGGACAGGGTTGACAGATACGCAGTATTTT. Its protein product is CAIRKGTGLTDTQYF.